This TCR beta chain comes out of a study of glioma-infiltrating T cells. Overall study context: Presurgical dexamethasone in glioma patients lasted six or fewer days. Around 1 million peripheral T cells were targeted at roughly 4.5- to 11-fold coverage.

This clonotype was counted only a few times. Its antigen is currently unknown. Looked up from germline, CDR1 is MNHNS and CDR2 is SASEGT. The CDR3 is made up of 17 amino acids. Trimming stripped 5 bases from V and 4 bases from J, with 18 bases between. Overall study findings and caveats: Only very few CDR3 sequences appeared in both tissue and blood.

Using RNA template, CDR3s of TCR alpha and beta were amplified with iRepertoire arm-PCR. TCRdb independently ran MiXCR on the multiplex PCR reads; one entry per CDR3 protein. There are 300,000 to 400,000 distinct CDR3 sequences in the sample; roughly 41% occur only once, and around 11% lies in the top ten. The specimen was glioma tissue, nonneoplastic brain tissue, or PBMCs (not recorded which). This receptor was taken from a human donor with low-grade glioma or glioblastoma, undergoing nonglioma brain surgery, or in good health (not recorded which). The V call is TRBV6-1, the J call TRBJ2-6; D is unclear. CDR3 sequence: CASSPRTALVGANVLTF. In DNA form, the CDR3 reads TGTGCCAGCAGTCCCCGGACGGCCCTGGTCGGGGCCAACGTCCTGACTTTC.